Each of the 27 T cell receptor beta chains below was sequenced from the same sample in a study of T cell changes during pregnancy in multiple sclerosis. Sequencing was performed with immunoSEQ multiplex PCR; in TCRdb, only in-frame clones are kept and a portion is missing. The repertoire holds roughly 93,000 clones, approximately 90% seen once, with more than 2% in the top ten. The material sequenced was peripheral blood, taken after pregnancy. These receptors originate from a female donor in good health, enrolled as a control in a pregnancy study.

This chain joins TRBV27 and TRBJ2-1; D is perhaps TRBD2 (6 bases). Trimming left V 4 bases short and J 9 bases short, with 13 bases between. This CDR3 spans 13 amino acids. Germline assignment: CDR1 MNHEY and CDR2 SMNVEV (reference sequence). CDR3 bases: TGTGCCAGCAGTTCCATCCCTAGCGTTGAGCAGTTCTTC. This encodes CASSSIPSVEQFF.

The genes are TRBV6-1 and TRBJ2-7; 7 bases match TRBD2. This CDR3 has 14 amino acids. The germline V gene has CDR1 MNHNS and CDR2 SASEGT. Germline trimming cut 3 bases from V and 1 base from J; bases unmatched to any gene: 3. CDR3 residues: CASSDTGRSYEQYF. CDR3 nucleotide sequence: TGTGCCAGCAGTGATACCGGGAGGTCCTACGAGCAGTACTTC.

For this clone: Relative to the germline gene, one junction end is altered; a read error may explain this. This chain's CDR3 is CASSLAVYNEQFF. The DNA of the CDR3 is TGTGCTAGCAGCTTAGCCGTGTACAATGAGCAGTTCTTC. V and J are TRBV7-7 and TRBJ2-1, with no clear D. Germline V gene sequence: CDR1 SSHAT, CDR2 FNYEAQ (reference sequence). This CDR3 spans 13 amino acids.

The rearrangement links TRBV5-1 to TRBJ2-3; the D gene is possibly TRBD1 (5 bases). The CDR3 extends over 15 amino acids. Germline values: CDR1 SGHRS, CDR2 YFSETQ. The ends were cut back, 2 bases at V and 0 bases at J, with 10 bases in the middle. The CDR3 region has the DNA TGCGCCAGCAGCTTAGGGGAAACTAGCACAGATACGCAGTATTTT. It is translated as CASSLGETSTDTQYF.

The chain recombines TRBV18 with TRBJ2-7, with 9 bases lining up with TRBD2. In germline, CDR1 is KGHSH, CDR2 LQKENI. The CDR3 covers 15 residues. The ends lost 3 bases at V and 3 bases at J; junction bases unmatched: 6. CDR3 in amino acids: CASSPPTSGIYEQYF. CDR3 DNA: TGTGCCAGCTCACCCCCGACTAGCGGAATCTACGAGCAGTACTTC.

Turning to this clone: At one of its ends the junction is not consistent with the germline gene, which may arise from a read error. The chain uses TRBV18 and TRBJ2-1; TRBD2 might be the D (5 bases). CDR1 is KGHSH, CDR2 LQKENI, per germline. The CDR3 is made up of 14 amino acids. CDR3 residues: CASSPGGGYTEQFF. The CDR3 region has the DNA TGTGCCAGCTCACCTGGCGGAGGTTACACTGAGCAGTTCTTC.

This rearrangement joins TRBV27 to TRBJ1-1, with D possibly matching TRBD1 (5 bases). The CDR3 is 14 residues long. Germline V gives CDR1 MNHEY, CDR2 SMNVEV (reference sequence). V lost 0 bases, J lost 7 bases, and 12 bases lay in between. The chain's CDR3 is CASSLSSSGVEAFF. The CDR3 DNA reads TGTGCCAGCAGTTTATCGTCATCGGGGGTTGAAGCTTTCTTT.

This clone was seen once. V and J are TRBV29-1 and TRBJ2-3, with D possibly matching TRBD2 (5 bases). The CDR3 covers 12 residues. Between the trimmed V and J ends, which lost 7 bases and 4 bases, there was a span of 12 bases. The germline gives CDR1 SQVTM, CDR2 ANQGSEA. CDR3 bases: TGCAGCGCCTATCTAGCATCAGATACGCAGTATTTT. Encoded protein: CSAYLASDTQYF.

The chain carries TRBV7-9 and TRBJ1-1, with D uncertain. Germline V gene sequence: CDR1 SEHNR, CDR2 FQNEAQ (reference sequence). The CDR3 spans 13 residues. V lost 7 bases and J lost 1, with 10 bases in between. The CDR3 is CASTFTPNTEAFF. The CDR3 coding sequence is TGTGCCAGCACCTTTACTCCGAACACTGAAGCTTTCTTT.

V is TRBV6-1 and J is TRBJ2-7; TRBD1 matches at 7 bases. Losses at the gene ends were 7 bases for V and 0 bases for J; bases not matched to a gene: 6. Germline V CDR1 and CDR2: MNHNS, SASEGT. CDR3 length: 14 residues. This chain's CDR3 is CASMETGSSYEQYF. In nucleotides, the CDR3 is TGTGCCAGCATGGAGACAGGGAGCTCCTACGAGCAGTACTTC.

V usage is TRBV6-1 and J usage is TRBJ2-7; D unresolved. The CDR3 runs to 12 residues. V lost 3 bases and J lost 5, with 8 bases in between. Germline lookup yields CDR1 MNHNS and CDR2 SASEGT. The CDR3 DNA is TGTGCCAGCAGTGACCCGGGTAACGAGCAGTACTTC. Translating gives CASSDPGNEQYF.

The gene calls are TRBV9 and TRBJ1-1; unclear D gene. The V gene's germline CDR1 is SGDLS and CDR2 YYNGEE. V was trimmed by 0 bases and J by 10 bases, leaving 10 bases between them. This CDR3 contains 12 residues. This CDR3 reads CASSVGAGRAFF. In DNA form, the CDR3 reads TGTGCCAGCAGCGTAGGGGCCGGCAGAGCTTTCTTT.

This clone has a single count. The chain is built from TRBV28 and TRBJ2-7, with 9 nucleotides matching TRBD1. This CDR3 is built from 13 residues. J lost 5 bases, V lost 10 bases, and 9 bases had no gene match. Germline CDR1 MDHEN, CDR2 SYDVKM. This CDR3 is CATKTQGAHEQYF. The CDR3 DNA reads as TGTGCCACCAAGACACAGGGGGCCCACGAGCAGTACTTC.

V and J are TRBV7-2 and TRBJ1-3; tentatively, D is TRBD1 (6 bases). This CDR3 region has 15 residues. CDR1 is SGHTA, CDR2 FQGNSA, per germline. Trimming cost V 5 bases and J 0 bases, with 11 bases left between them. For the CDR3, the DNA is TGTGCCAGCAGCCCAACAGGGAGCTCTGGAAACACCATATATTTT. It specifies CASSPTGSSGNTIYF.

V and J are TRBV4-1 and TRBJ2-3; D unresolved. Germline loops: CDR1 MGHRA, CDR2 YSYEKL. CDR3 length: 13 residues. V lost 0 bases, J lost 11 bases, and 12 bases lay in between. CDR3 region: CASSQEVPKRQYF. The CDR3 DNA reads as TGCGCCAGCAGCCAAGAAGTGCCCAAGAGGCAGTATTTT.

The rearrangement links TRBV7-8 to TRBJ2-4; a weak D match, TRBD2 (5 bases). The V end was cut by 6 bases, the J end by 3 bases, with 21 bases between. Looked up from germline, CDR1 is SGHVS and CDR2 is FQNEAQ. The CDR3 covers 17 residues. The chain's CDR3 is CASSLAGPSFFKNIQYF. CDR3 sequence (DNA): TGTGCCAGCAGTCTAGCCGGCCCGTCTTTCTTCAAAAACATTCAGTACTTC.

The DNA for the CDR3 is TGTGCCAGCAGGGACAGGGGTCTTGAAGCTTTCTTT. Translated: CASRDRGLEAFF. The chain uses TRBV6-5 and TRBJ1-1; 9 bases map to TRBD1. CDR1 and CDR2 (germline): MNHEY, SVGAGI. J gave up 7 bases and V 6 bases, and 3 bases lay outside the gene matches. CDR3 size: 12 residues.

V is TRBV5-1 and J is TRBJ2-1; TRBD2 aligns across 11 bases. The germline CDR1 and CDR2 sequences are SGHRS and YFSETQ. V gave up 4 bases and J gave up 6 bases; unmatched junction bases: 6. This CDR3 contains 15 residues. CDR3 sequence: CASSRGTSGRNEQFF. As DNA, the CDR3 is TGCGCCAGCAGCCGCGGGACTAGCGGTCGCAATGAGCAGTTCTTC.

The chain couples TRBV7-3 to TRBJ2-7; 8 positions match TRBD1. The CDR3 totals 14 residues. Trimming removed 5 bases from V and 2 bases from J; junction bases left unmatched: 5. The germline gives CDR1 SGHTA, CDR2 FQGTGA. CDR3 sequence (DNA): TGTGCCAGCAGCCGAACGGGACAGGCCTACGAGCAGTACTTC. Amino acid sequence: CASSRTGQAYEQYF.

V is TRBV27 and J is TRBJ2-4; 9 nucleotides line up with TRBD2. The germline CDR1 and CDR2 sequences are MNHEY and SMNVEV (reference sequence). V trimming: 5 bases; J trimming: 7 bases; junction bases outside the gene matches: 9. The CDR3 totals 15 residues. CDR3 protein: CASSPWGGGGNIQYF. The CDR3 bases are TGTGCCAGCAGTCCTTGGGGCGGGGGGGGGAACATTCAGTACTTC.

The chain combines TRBV14 with TRBJ2-6; possibly TRBD2 for D (6 bases). Germline loops: CDR1 SGHDN, CDR2 FVKESK. V was clipped by 4 bases and J by 0 bases, with 13 bases between them. The CDR3 consists of 17 residues. CDR3 DNA sequence: TGTGCCAGCAGCCCCCTCTTGGGGGGCTCTGGGGCCAACGTCCTGACTTTC. It specifies CASSPLLGGSGANVLTF.

The chain is built from TRBV21-1 and TRBJ1-6; TRBD1 was called by the table and not checked on the DNA. TRBV21-1 is tagged as a pseudogene. The CDR3 extends over 15 amino acids. CDR3 DNA sequence: TGTGCCAGCAGCAAAGCGCTGTCAGGTAACCACCCCCTCCACTTT. As protein: CASSKALSGNHPLHF.

The V gene is TRBV6-1, the J gene TRBJ1-3; 7 nucleotides align to TRBD1. The germline gives CDR1 MNHNS, CDR2 SASEGT. Trimming cost V 1 base and J 7 bases; bases outside gene matches: 13. The CDR3 runs 17 residues. Here the CDR3 DNA reads TGTGCCAGCAGTGAAGGAGTACAGGGGCGTTGGAGTAACACCATATATTTT. Translated: CASSEGVQGRWSNTIYF.

The J gene is TRBJ2-1, the V gene TRBV27, with TRBD2 matching 10 bases. J lost 8 bases, V lost 3 bases, and 13 bases had no gene match. Looked up from germline, CDR1 is MNHEY and CDR2 is SMNVEV (reference sequence). The CDR3 is 17 residues long. The CDR3 nucleotides are TGTGCCAGCAGTTTCCGACTAGCGGGCTTAAGGAACGATGAGCAGTTCTTC. Translating gives CASSFRLAGLRNDEQFF.

V is TRBV5-6 and J is TRBJ2-1; TRBD1 matches at 8 bases. With 6 bases clipped from V and 7 bases from J, the junction kept 12 bases outside the gene matches. Germline CDR1 is SGHDT and CDR2 is YYEEEE. The CDR3 loop spans 15 amino acids. Here the CDR3 DNA reads TGTGCCAGCACCTACGGGACAGGTTTTGGGAATGAGCAGTTCTTC. This translates into CASTYGTGFGNEQFF.

The V call is TRBV2, the J call TRBJ1-2; 7 positions agree with TRBD1. Germline-derived CDR1 and CDR2 are SNHLY and FYNNEI. The CDR3 length is 13 residues. The J segment lost 8 bases and the V segment lost 7 bases, leaving 10 bases of the junction unmatched. CDR3 in DNA: TGTGCCAGCACTCTTGGACAGGATTTCGGCTACACCTTC. This sequence encodes CASTLGQDFGYTF.

V is TRBV29-1 and J is TRBJ1-1, with D possibly TRBD1 on 5 matching bases. This CDR3 has 14 residues. The V and J ends lost 0 bases and 4 bases respectively, with 12 bases between them. Germline V gene sequence: CDR1 SQVTM, CDR2 ANQGSEA. In DNA, the CDR3 is TGCAGCGTTGAAGAGGGCCGGGGGGGCACTGAAGCTTTCTTT. Translating gives CSVEEGRGGTEAFF.